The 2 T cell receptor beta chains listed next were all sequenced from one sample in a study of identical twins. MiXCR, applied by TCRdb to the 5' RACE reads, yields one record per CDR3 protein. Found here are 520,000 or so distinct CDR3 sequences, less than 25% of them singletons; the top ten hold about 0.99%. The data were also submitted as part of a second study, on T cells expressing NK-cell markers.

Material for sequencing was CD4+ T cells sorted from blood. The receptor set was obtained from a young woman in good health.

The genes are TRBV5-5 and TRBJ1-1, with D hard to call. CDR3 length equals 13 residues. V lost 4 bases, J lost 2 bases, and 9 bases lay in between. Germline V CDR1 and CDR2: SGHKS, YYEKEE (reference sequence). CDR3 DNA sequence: TGTGCCAGCAGCCCCGATAGCAACACTGAAGCTTTCTTT. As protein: CASSPDSNTEAFF.

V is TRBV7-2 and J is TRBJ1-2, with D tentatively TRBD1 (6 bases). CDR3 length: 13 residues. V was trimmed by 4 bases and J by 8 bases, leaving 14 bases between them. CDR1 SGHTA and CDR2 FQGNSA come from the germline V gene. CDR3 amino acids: CASSWGASRGYTF. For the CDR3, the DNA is TGTGCCAGCAGCTGGGGGGCTTCGAGGGGCTACACCTTC. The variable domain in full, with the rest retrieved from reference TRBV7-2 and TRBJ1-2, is GAGVSQSPSNKVTEKGKDVELRCDPISGHTALYWYRQSLGQGLEFLIYFQGNSAPDKSGLPSDRFSAERTGGSVSTLTIQRTQQEDSAVYLCASSWGASRGYTFGSGTRLTVV.